This T cell receptor beta chain was sequenced for a study of long-term antiretroviral therapy in people with HIV. Points from the study as a whole: Following ART, diversity rose but still fell short of transplant donor controls. The clones with expansion before ART were dominant in the repertoire at all time points.

This clone came up once. The antigen is unknown. Samples were assayed with immunoSEQ v3.0 at survey level. Measured with immunoSEQ multiplex PCR; TCRdb has only the in-frame clones, and not every one. The sample contains about 20,000 clones, approximately 88% of which appear only once. Researchers secured at least one pre-ART and at least two post-ART PBMC samples from each donor. V dropped 4 bases and J dropped 9 bases, with 16 bases sitting between them. This CDR3 comprises 14 residues. The V gene's germline CDR1 is MDHEN and CDR2 SYDVKM. The specimen was unsorted PBMCs, collected 1.2 years after starting antiretroviral therapy. This chain joins TRBV28 and TRBJ1-5; D uncertain. This TCR was sampled from a woman between 40 and 55 years old with HIV. CDR3 DNA sequence: TGTGCCAGCAGTTCCACCCCGGCGGTGACGCCCCAGCATTTT. It specifies CASSSTPAVTPQHF.